This T cell receptor beta chain was obtained from a study of Ad26.COV2.S vaccination and SARS-CoV-2 variants. Overall study context: Intramuscular Ad26.COV2.S doses were given once or twice, 56 days apart.

The treatment denotes: roughly 20 received Ad26.COV2.S at low or high dose, single or two shots; several received placebo; per-sample allocation not given. Sample collection was performed on day 63 after the first vaccine or placebo injection. The individual, an adult aged 18-55 years, was a donor in Boston. Ad26.COV2.S expressed prefusion-stabilized spike from the original Wuhan strain. Generated by immunoSEQ multiplex PCR, the TCRdb table keeps only in-frame clones and is missing some. The top ten hold around 3% of the sample, which has around 250,000 clones, about 87% seen once. The CDR3 is 16 residues long. V lost 7 bases and J 0 bases, leaving 18 bases between the germline ends. Germline V gives CDR1 MDHEN, CDR2 SYDVKM. Study-wide results and limits: Marked by substantial breadth, spike-specific CD8+ and CD4+ T cell responses were reportedly seen after vaccination.

This clone was seen a handful of times. Antigen: not known. The V call is TRBV28, the J call TRBJ1-1; D is uncertain. The clonotype comes from a person between 18 and 60 years old who received the Ad26.COV2.S COVID-19 vaccine or a placebo. The specimen comprised peripheral blood, sampled in a trial of Ad26.COV2.S vaccine versus placebo. In DNA form, the CDR3 reads TGTGCCAGCACCCCGGGCGGTGGTGATATGAACACTGAAGCTTTCTTT. It specifies CASTPGGGDMNTEAFF.